Listed below are T cell receptor beta chains from one sample, sequenced in a study of blood T cell repertoires in COVID-19. This table comes from immunoSEQ multiplex PCR, and its TCRdb copy is limited to in-frame clones, with some not included. The sample lists just under 150,000 clones; more than 70% were seen once. Sequencing used peripheral blood. All receptors derive from a human donor in a cohort sampled during active COVID-19. The CDR3 runs from the conserved cysteine through the conserved F or W. The D gene is left open where the match is weak. Size tells how often a clone was seen (once, few, many) or the class of an expanded clone, and some rows leave it out.

cdr3_nt: TGTGCCAGCGGTTCCCCGGGCACAGATACGCAGTATTTT; cdr3_aa: CASGSPGTDTQYF; j_call: TRBJ2-3; cdr3_length: 13; clone_size: NA; d_call: NA; v_call: TRBV12-3/TRBV12-4
cdr3_nt: TGTGCCAGCAGCTTAGGAAGGGGACTTAGGAGCTCCTACGAGCAGTACTTC; cdr3_aa: CASSLGRGLRSSYEQYF; j_call: TRBJ2-7; cdr3_length: 17; clone_size: once; d_call: NA; v_call: TRBV7-2
cdr3_nt: TGTGCCAGTAGTATAGATAGCGATCTAGATACGCAGTATTTT; cdr3_aa: CASSIDSDLDTQYF; j_call: TRBJ2-3; cdr3_length: 14; clone_size: NA; d_call: NA; v_call: TRBV19
cdr3_nt: TGTGCTAGTGGTTTGGGTGGAGGGTCCGAGCAGTACTTC; cdr3_aa: CASGLGGGSEQYF; j_call: TRBJ2-7; cdr3_length: 13; clone_size: NA; d_call: NA; v_call: TRBV12-5
cdr3_nt: TGTGCCAGCAGCTTAGAGAGTAACAGGGATTCACCCCTCCACTTT; cdr3_aa: CASSLESNRDSPLHF; j_call: TRBJ1-6; cdr3_length: 15; clone_size: once; d_call: NA; v_call: TRBV7-2
cdr3_nt: TGTGCCACGAGTGCGCCGGCAGGGGCGTACGAGCAGTACTTC; cdr3_aa: CATSAPAGAYEQYF; j_call: TRBJ2-7; cdr3_length: 14; clone_size: NA; d_call: NA; v_call: TRBV15
cdr3_nt: TGTGCCAGCAGCTTGGGTATCGGTTCACCCCTCCACTTT; cdr3_aa: CASSLGIGSPLHF; j_call: TRBJ1-6; cdr3_length: 13; clone_size: NA; d_call: NA; v_call: TRBV5-4
cdr3_nt: TGTGCCAGCAGTGTTGAGGGATTCAACTATGGCTACACCTTC; cdr3_aa: CASSVEGFNYGYTF; j_call: TRBJ1-2; cdr3_length: 14; clone_size: NA; d_call: NA; v_call: TRBV2
cdr3_nt: TGTGCCAGTAGTCCCGGGACTAGCCAAAAAACAGATACGCAGTATTTT; cdr3_aa: CASSPGTSQKTDTQYF; j_call: TRBJ2-3; cdr3_length: 16; clone_size: NA; d_call: TRBD2; v_call: TRBV19
cdr3_nt: TGTGCCAGCAGCTTAGCTCAGAACACTGAAGCTTTCTTT; cdr3_aa: CASSLAQNTEAFF; j_call: TRBJ1-1; cdr3_length: 13; clone_size: NA; d_call: NA; v_call: TRBV7-8
cdr3_nt: TGTGCCAGCATCTTCCCCGGGGGAACTGAAGCTTTCTTT; cdr3_aa: CASIFPGGTEAFF; j_call: TRBJ1-1; cdr3_length: 13; clone_size: NA; d_call: NA; v_call: TRBV5-4